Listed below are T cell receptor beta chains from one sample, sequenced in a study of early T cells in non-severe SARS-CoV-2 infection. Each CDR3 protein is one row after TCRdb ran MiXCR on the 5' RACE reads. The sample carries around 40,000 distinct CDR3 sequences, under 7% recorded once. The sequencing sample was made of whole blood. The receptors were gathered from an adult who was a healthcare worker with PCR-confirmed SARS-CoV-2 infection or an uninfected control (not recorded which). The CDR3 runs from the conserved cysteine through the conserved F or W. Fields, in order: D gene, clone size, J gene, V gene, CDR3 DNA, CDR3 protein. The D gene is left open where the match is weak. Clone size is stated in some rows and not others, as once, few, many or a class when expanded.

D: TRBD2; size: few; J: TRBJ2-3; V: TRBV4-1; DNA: TGCGCCAGCAGCCAAGAGAGGGCTAGCGGGTGGAATACGCAGTATTTT; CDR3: CASSQERASGWNTQYF
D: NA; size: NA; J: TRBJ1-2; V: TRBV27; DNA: TGTGCCAGCAGTTTATCAGGGACGGATTATGGCTACACCTTC; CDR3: CASSLSGTDYGYTF
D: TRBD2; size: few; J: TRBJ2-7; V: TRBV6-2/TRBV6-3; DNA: TGTGCCAGCAGCCGGACTAGCGGGAGTAACGAGCAGTACTTC; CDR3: CASSRTSGSNEQYF
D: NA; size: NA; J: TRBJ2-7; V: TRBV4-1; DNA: TGCGCCAGCAGCCCGGACAGAATAATCTCCTACGAGCAGTACTTC; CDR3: CASSPDRIISYEQYF
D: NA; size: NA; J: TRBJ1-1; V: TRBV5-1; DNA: TGCGCCAGCAGCGGAGGGGCCACAAACACTGAAGCTTTCTTT; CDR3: CASSGGATNTEAFF
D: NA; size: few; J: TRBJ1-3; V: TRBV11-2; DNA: TGTGCCAGCAGGGAAAGGGGAAACACCATATATTTT; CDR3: CASRERGNTIYF
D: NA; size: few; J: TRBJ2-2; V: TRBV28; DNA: TGTGCCTGCAGAGACACCGGGGAGCTGTTTTTT; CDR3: CACRDTGELFF
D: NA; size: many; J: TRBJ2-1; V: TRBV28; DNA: TGTGCCAGCAGGGTGGGGACTGAGCAGTTCTTC; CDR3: CASRVGTEQFF
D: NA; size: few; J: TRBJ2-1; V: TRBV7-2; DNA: TGTGCCAGCAGCTTAGGTAACTACAATGAGCAGTTCTTC; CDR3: CASSLGNYNEQFF
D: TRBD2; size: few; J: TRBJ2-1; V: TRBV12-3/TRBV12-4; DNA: TGTGCCAGCAGAAGGACTAGCGGTTGGGATGAGCAGTTCTTC; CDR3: CASRRTSGWDEQFF
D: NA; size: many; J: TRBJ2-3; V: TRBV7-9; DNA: TGTGCCAGCAGCGATCTAACAGATACGCAGTATTTT; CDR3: CASSDLTDTQYF
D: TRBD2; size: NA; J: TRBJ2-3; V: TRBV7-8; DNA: TGTGCCAGCAGCCCTCGACTAGCGGGAGTGGGGACAGATACGCAGTATTTT; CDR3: CASSPRLAGVGTDTQYF
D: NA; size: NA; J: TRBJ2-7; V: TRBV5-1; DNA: TGCGCCAGCTGGGACGGCGGTTCCCCCTGGGACGAGCAGTACTTC; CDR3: CASWDGGSPWDEQYF
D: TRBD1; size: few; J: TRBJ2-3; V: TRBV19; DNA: TGTGCCAGTACCCCCGGGACAGGGACAGATACGCAGTATTTT; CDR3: CASTPGTGTDTQYF
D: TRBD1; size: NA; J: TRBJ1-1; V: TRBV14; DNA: TGTGCCAGCAGCCAGACAGGGGGCACCGATGAAGCTTTCTTT; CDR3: CASSQTGGTDEAFF
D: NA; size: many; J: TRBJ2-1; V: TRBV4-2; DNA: TGTGCCAGCAGCCAGGAGCGGAAAAACAATGAGCAGTTCTTC; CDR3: CASSQERKNNEQFF
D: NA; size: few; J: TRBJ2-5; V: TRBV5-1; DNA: TGCGCCAGCAGCTTGGACTCCGGGAGACAAGAGACCCAGTACTTC; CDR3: CASSLDSGRQETQYF
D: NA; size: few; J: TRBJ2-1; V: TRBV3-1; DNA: TGTGCCAGCAGCCCACCCAAAGTTACCTACAATGAGCAGTTCTTC; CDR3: CASSPPKVTYNEQFF
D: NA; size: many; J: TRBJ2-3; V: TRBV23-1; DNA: TGCGCCAGCAGTCATAGGACCTTAATCACAGATACGCAGTATTTT; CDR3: CASSHRTLITDTQYF
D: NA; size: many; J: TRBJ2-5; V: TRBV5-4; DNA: TGTGCCAGCAGCATCCGAGAGACCCAGTACTTC; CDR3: CASSIRETQYF
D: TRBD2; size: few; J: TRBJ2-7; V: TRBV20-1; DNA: TGCAGTGCTAGACTAGCAAGACTAGCGGGATCCTCCTACGAGCAGTACTTC; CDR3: CSARLARLAGSSYEQYF
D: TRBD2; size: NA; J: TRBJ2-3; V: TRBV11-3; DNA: TGTGCCAGCAGCCCCGGACTAGCCAACACAGATACGCAGTATTTT; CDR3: CASSPGLANTDTQYF
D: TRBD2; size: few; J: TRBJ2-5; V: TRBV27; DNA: TGTGCCAGCAGGCTTTCGGGAGGAGGGGAGACCCAGTACTTC; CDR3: CASRLSGGGETQYF
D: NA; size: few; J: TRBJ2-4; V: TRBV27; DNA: TGTGCCAGCAGAGACGCAAGAGCCATTAAAAACATTCAGTACTTC; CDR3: CASRDARAIKNIQYF
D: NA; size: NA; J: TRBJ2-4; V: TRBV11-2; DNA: TGTGCCAGCAGCCAGAGTGGGGTTGCCAAAAACATTCAGTACTTC; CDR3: CASSQSGVAKNIQYF
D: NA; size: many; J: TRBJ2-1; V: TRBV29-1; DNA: TGCAGCGTGGGGAGTGGGGGCAATGAGCAGTTCTTC; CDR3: CSVGSGGNEQFF
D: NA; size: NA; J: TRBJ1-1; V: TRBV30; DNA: TGTGCCTGGAGTGCCTCCGGCCTTGTTTTCACTGAAGCTTTCTTT; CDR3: CAWSASGLVFTEAFF
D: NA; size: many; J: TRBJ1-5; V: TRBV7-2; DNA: TGTGCCAGCAGGGCGTCCTCTGCCGAGCCCCAGCATTTT; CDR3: CASRASSAEPQHF
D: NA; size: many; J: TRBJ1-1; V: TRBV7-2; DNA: TGTGCCAGCAGCTTGGCAGGGGTTGGTGAAGCTTTCTTT; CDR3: CASSLAGVGEAFF
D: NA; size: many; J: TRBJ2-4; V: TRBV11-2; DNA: TGTGCCAGCAGCTTATGGAATAACCCCATTCAGTACTTC; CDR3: CASSLWNNPIQYF
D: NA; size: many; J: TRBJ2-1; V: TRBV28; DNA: TGTGCCTCCACTAGGGCGAGGGAGCAGTTCTTC; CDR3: CASTRAREQFF